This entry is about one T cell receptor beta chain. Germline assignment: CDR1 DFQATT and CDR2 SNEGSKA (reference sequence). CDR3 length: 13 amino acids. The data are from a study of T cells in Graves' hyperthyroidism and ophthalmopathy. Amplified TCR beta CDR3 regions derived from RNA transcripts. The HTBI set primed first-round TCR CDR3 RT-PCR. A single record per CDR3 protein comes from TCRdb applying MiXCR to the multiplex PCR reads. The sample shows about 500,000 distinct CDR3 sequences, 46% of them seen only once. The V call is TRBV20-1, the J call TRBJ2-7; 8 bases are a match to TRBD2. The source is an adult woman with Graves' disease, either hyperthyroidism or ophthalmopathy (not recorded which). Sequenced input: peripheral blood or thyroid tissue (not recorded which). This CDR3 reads CGSGSGDAYEQYF. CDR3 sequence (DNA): TGCGGAAGCGGGAGTGGGGATGCCTACGAGCAGTACTTC.